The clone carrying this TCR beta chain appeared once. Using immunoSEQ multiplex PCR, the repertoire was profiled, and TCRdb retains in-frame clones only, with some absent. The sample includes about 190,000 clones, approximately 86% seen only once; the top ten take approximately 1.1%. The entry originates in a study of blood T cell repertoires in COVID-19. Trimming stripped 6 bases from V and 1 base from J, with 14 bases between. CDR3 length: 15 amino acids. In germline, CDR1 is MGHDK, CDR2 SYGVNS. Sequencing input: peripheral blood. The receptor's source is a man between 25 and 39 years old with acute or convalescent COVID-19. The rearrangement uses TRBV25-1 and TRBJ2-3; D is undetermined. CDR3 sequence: CASREFSVGTDTQYF. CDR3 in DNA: TGTGCCAGCAGGGAGTTCAGTGTGGGCACAGATACGCAGTATTTT.